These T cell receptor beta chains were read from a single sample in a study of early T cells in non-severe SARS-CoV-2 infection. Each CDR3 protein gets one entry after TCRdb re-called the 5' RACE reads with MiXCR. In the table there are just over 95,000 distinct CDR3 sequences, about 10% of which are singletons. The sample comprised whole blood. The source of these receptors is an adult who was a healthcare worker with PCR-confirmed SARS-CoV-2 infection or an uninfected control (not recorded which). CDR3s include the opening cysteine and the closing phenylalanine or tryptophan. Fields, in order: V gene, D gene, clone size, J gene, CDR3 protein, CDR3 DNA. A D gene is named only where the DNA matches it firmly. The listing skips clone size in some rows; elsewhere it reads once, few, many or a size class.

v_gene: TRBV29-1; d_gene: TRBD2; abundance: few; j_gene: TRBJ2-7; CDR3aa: CSAAGRAGSYEQYF; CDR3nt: TGCAGCGCCGCTGGGAGGGCGGGCTCCTACGAGCAGTACTTC
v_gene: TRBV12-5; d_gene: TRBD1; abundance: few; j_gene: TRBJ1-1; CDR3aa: CASGLVRQGDKADTEAFF; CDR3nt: TGTGCTAGTGGTTTGGTTCGACAGGGAGATAAGGCGGACACTGAAGCTTTCTTT
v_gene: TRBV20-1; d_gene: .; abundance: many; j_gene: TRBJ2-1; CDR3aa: CSARGGRYNEQFF; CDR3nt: TGCAGTGCTAGGGGAGGTAGATACAATGAGCAGTTCTTC
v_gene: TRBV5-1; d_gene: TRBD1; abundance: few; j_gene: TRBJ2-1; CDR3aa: CASSLGQGSYNEQFF; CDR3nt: TGCGCCAGCAGCCTAGGACAGGGTTCGTACAATGAGCAGTTCTTC
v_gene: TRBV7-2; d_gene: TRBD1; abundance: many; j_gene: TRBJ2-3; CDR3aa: CASSQGTVNTDTQYF; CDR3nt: TGTGCCAGCAGCCAAGGGACAGTGAACACAGATACGCAGTATTTT
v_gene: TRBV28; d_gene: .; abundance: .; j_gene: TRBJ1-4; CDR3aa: CAALPGGTVANEKLFF; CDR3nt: TGTGCCGCCCTCCCCGGGGGCACGGTGGCTAATGAAAAACTGTTTTTT
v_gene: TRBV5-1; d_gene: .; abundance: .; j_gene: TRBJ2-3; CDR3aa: CASRRDLGDTQYF; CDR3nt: TGCGCCAGCAGACGGGACTTAGGGGATACGCAGTATTTT
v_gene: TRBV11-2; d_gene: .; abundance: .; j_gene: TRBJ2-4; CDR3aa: CASSAERYIQYF; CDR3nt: TGTGCCAGCAGCGCGGAACGTTACATTCAGTACTTC
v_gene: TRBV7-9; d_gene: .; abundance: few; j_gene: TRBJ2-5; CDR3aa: CASSLVVEGETQYF; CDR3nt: TGTGCCAGCAGCTTAGTGGTCGAGGGGGAGACCCAGTACTTC
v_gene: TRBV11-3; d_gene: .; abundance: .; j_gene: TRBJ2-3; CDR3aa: CASSYSTGTDTQYF; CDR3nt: TGTGCCAGCAGCTATAGCACAGGGACAGATACGCAGTATTTT
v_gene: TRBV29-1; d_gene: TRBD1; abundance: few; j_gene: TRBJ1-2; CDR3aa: CSVGDRGRNYGYTF; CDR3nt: TGCAGCGTTGGGGACAGGGGACGTAACTATGGCTACACCTTC
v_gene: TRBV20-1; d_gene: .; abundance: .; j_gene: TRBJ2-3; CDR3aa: CSTVPPVSRPDTQYF; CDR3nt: TGCAGTACTGTCCCCCCCGTTTCTCGGCCAGATACGCAGTATTTC
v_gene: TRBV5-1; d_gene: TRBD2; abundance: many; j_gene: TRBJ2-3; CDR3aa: CASSLTAGGPDTQYF; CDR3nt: TGCGCCAGCAGCTTGACCGCGGGGGGGCCAGATACGCAGTATTTT
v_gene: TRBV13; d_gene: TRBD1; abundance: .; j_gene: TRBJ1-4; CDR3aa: CASSEGQGLKEKLFF; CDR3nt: TGTGCCAGCAGCGAGGGACAGGGATTGAAGGAAAAACTGTTTTTT
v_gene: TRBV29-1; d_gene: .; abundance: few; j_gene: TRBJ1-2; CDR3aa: CSVASVGYTF; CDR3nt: TGCAGCGTGGCTTCGGTTGGCTACACCTTC
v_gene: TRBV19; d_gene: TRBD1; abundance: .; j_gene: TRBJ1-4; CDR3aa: CATGPRDREEKLFF; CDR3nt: TGTGCCACCGGACCCCGGGACAGAGAGGAAAAACTGTTTTTT
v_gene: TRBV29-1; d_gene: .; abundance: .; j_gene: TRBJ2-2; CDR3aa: CSVLTNTNTGELFF; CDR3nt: TGCAGCGTCCTAACAAATACGAACACCGGGGAGCTGTTTTTT
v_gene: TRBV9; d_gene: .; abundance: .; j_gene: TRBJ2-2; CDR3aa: CASTPNPTGELFF; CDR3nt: TGTGCCAGCACCCCAAACCCCACCGGGGAGCTGTTTTTT